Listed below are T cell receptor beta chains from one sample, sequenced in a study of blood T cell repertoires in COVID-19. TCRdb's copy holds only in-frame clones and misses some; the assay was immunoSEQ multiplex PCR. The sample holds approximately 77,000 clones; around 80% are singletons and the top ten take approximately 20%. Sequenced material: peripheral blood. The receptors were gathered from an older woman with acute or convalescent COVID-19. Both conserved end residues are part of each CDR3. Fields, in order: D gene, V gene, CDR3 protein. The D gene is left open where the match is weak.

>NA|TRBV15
CATSRPTASEQYF
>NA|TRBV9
CASSTPQWNPGNTEAFF
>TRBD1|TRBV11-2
CASSPGTGGWNTEAFF
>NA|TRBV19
CASSPTRGGRETQYF
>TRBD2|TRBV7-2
CASSFNLGLAGGTDTQYF
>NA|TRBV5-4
CASSFRDTPSQFF
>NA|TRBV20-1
CSAHRQETQYF
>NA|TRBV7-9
CASSLAAGTQETQYF
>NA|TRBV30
CAWSAGENQNYGYTF
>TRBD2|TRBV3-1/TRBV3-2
CASSSTAGGQETQYF
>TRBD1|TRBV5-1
CASSPGLGQGNSPLHF
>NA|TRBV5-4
CASHTGGGRDQPQHF
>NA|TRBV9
CASSPQPHEQYF
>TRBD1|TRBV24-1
CATSWTGAHEQFF
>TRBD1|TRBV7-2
CASSSGKTGGDRYGYTF
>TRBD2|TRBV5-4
CASSPGTSGGNEQFF
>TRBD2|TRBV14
CASSQELGLAETETQYF
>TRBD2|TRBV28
CASSASGVTYEQYF
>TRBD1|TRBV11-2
CASSLRDVTGSSYEQYF
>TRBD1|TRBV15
CATSLDRVNQPQHF
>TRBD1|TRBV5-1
CASSFGTGSRGNTEAFF
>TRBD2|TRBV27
CASMRVIAGANEQFF
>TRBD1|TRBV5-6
CASSSRTGRAGYGYTF
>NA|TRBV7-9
CASSPPPLAAFF
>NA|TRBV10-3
CAISEIGQTNSPLHF
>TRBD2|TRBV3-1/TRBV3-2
CASSRSGREETQYF
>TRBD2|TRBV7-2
CASSLVGSGGSADTQYF
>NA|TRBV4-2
CASSQDTSSPLHF
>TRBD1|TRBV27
CASSTRQGLRSNQPQHF
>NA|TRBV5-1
CASSLGQGREKLFF
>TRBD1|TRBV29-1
CSVLTGFGNQPQHF
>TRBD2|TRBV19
CASRKGLAGGTDTQYF
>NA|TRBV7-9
CASSLKGGVDEQYF
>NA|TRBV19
CASSIDPPTGNNEQFF
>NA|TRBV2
CASSAEASSTDTQYF
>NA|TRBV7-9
CASSNTGFNQPQHF
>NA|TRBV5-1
CASSPETPIMNTEAFF
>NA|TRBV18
CALRAQGSQETQYF
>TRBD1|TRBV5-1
CASSLTPTGVYNSPLHF
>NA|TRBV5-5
CASSLTVADTQYF
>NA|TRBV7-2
CASSLVGHRSTEAFF
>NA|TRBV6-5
CASSSHSGQERNEQFF
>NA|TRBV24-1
CATSDSFNYGYTF
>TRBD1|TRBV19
CASSILDRESPEAFF
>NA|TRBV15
CATSSNNEQFF
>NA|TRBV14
CASSQVVYTEAFF
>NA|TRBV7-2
CASSPPYGGASYEQYF
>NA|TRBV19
CASSILQVHYGYTF
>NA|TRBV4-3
CASSQDGGDYGYTF
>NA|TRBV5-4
CASSLVGHPTGELFF
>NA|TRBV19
CASSMYQDSGNTIYF
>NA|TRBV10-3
CAISEDGDTQYF
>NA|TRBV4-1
CASSQPGGSNYGYTF
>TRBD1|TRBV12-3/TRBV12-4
CASSSPETGAAFF
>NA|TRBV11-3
CASSLDREGKGPYNSPLHF
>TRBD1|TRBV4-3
CASSQEARQGVYNEQFF
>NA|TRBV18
CASSRGGGDYGYTF
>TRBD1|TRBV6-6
CASSYGTGNDGYTF